This T cell receptor beta chain was identified during a study of OX40 agonist ivuxolimab in advanced cancers. Deletions cut 5 bases from V and 5 bases from J, with 16 bases between. The CDR3 has 14 residues. Germline V gene sequence: CDR1 SGHAT, CDR2 FQNNGV. Whole-study results and caveats: The antigen specificity of the peripheral T cells (those that were expanded) was not determined. CD4+ T cells averaged fewer expanded clones than CD8+ T cells. Both blood CD4+ and CD8+ T cells showed clonal growth by week 6 at 0.1 to 3.0 mg/kg.

On this clone itself: Antigen: not known.

Blood samples were obtained at baseline, cycle 4 day 1, and cycle 7 day 1. Measured with immunoSEQ multiplex PCR; TCRdb has only the in-frame clones, and not every one. The table lists about 32,000 clones, around 84% of them singletons. The rearrangement joins TRBV11-2 to TRBJ2-7; D may be TRBD1 (5 bases). Here the sequenced sample was CD4+ or CD8+ T cells sorted from blood, taken in a trial of the OX40 agonist ivuxolimab. This TCR came from an adult with an advanced solid tumor such as melanoma, head and neck, liver or kidney cancer. The CDR3 DNA sequence: TGTGCCAGCAGCCCCACGGGTAACAGGAACGAGCAGTACTTC. Translated, it gives CASSPTGNRNEQYF.